This T cell receptor (beta chain) was sequenced for a study of blood T cell repertoires in COVID-19. Original analysis: Using reference gene primer amplification, nucleated cell counts were estimated. Some clones are missing from TCRdb's copy, which holds only in-frame ones; the method was immunoSEQ multiplex PCR. That table is the source of V, J and clone size, and D and trimming were worked out from the DNA. The profile shows roughly 400,000 clones, 80% to 95% of them singletons. The CDR3 runs 16 residues. Per the germline V gene, CDR1 is SGHTA and CDR2 is FQGNSA. V was shortened by 3 bases and J by 4 bases, with 18 bases between the two germline ends.

The rearrangement links TRBV7-2 to TRBJ1-2; D uncertain. Sequencing input: PBMCs or T cells enriched from blood (not recorded which). The clonotype was recovered from a man aged 18 to 30 who had recovered from COVID-19. The CDR3 sequence: CASSLPHSSPSYGYTF. CDR3 in DNA: TGTGCCAGCAGCTTGCCCCATTCTAGCCCATCCTATGGCTACACCTTC.